Described below is a single T cell receptor (beta chain) sequence and its context. Its specificity is not known. A single record per CDR3 protein comes from TCRdb applying MiXCR to the reads. This repertoire shows under 150,000 distinct CDR3 sequences, more than 30% found once; its top ten account for roughly 40%. The sample originates from a study of T cell repertoires in cytomegalovirus infection. Study information: It was recently identified HLA-C-restricted and well-studied HLA-B-restricted CMV epitopes that the study used. Public TCR beta signatures provided an indication of both CMV infection and a matching HLA type.

Study-level findings and limits: CMV carriers having the relevant HLA were flagged by cumulative public TCR beta family frequency. Ex vivo, HLA-C-restricted CMV-specific TCR beta clonotypes prevailed over the rest of the response.

The starting material was CD8+ T cells from cultured PBMCs, obtained from culture after CMV antigen stimulation. The TCR sequence derives from a human donor in good health (CMV status not recorded). Some clones in this sample may be carry-over from other donors' samples.

The CDR3, as DNA: TGTGCCAGCAGCTTGGGAGGGGCCGCAGATACGCAGTATTTT. Its translation: CASSLGGAADTQYF. This chain links TRBV5-4 with TRBJ2-3, with D tentatively TRBD1 or TRBD2 (5 bases each). Trimming stripped 0 bases from V and 4 bases from J, with 9 bases between. Germline V gives CDR1 SGHNT, CDR2 YYREEE (reference sequence). CDR3 length: 14 amino acids.